Listed below are T cell receptor beta chains from one sample, sequenced in a study of blood T cell repertoires in COVID-19. Assay: immunoSEQ multiplex PCR; the TCRdb copy retains only in-frame clones and omits some. The table has over 100,000 clones, roughly four fifths seen once. Sequencing input: peripheral blood. These receptors were collected from a man aged 60-69 years with acute or convalescent COVID-19. CDR3s include the opening cysteine and the closing phenylalanine or tryptophan. The order of the fields is D gene, J gene, clone size, V gene, CDR3 DNA, CDR3 protein. The D gene is left open where the match is weak. Clone size is stated in some rows and not others, as once, few, many or a class when expanded.

TRBD1 TRBJ1-3 . TRBV11-3 TGTGCCAGCAGCCCCCAGACAGGGAACGGAAACACCATATATTTT CASSPQTGNGNTIYF
. TRBJ2-2 few TRBV7-8 TGTGCCAGCAGCTTCTACACCGGGGAGCTGTTTTTT CASSFYTGELFF
TRBD1 TRBJ2-7 . TRBV6-5 TGTGCCAGCAGTTTAACAGGGGGCGAGATTGAGCAGTACTTC CASSLTGGEIEQYF
TRBD1 TRBJ1-2 once TRBV28 TGTGCCAGCAGTTTAGGGACAGGGAGATCTCTGTACACCTTC CASSLGTGRSLYTF
TRBD1 TRBJ2-5 . TRBV7-2 TGTGCCAGCAGCAGGGGACAGAAAGAGACCCAGTACTTC CASSRGQKETQYF
. TRBJ1-1 . TRBV7-9 TGTGCCAGCAGCTTACCGGCGGGGATCGGGGGTACTGAAGCTTTCTTT CASSLPAGIGGTEAFF
. TRBJ1-2 . TRBV5-1 TGCGCCAGCAGCTTGGTGGGAGACGGCTACACCTTC CASSLVGDGYTF
TRBD1 TRBJ1-2 . TRBV4-1 TGCGCCAGCAGCCAAGAACAGGCAGGGGGCCGGAATGGCTACACCTTC CASSQEQAGGRNGYTF
TRBD1 TRBJ1-6 . TRBV7-2 TGTGCCAGCAGCTTTACCGGGACAGATAATTCACCCCTCCACTTT CASSFTGTDNSPLHF
. TRBJ2-7 . TRBV10-3 TGTGCCATCAGGGCACAGGGAGTCAACTACGAGCAGTACTTC CAIRAQGVNYEQYF
TRBD1 TRBJ1-3 . TRBV5-8 TGTGCCAGCAGCTGGGGGGACAGGGCGACTGGAAACACCATATATTTT CASSWGDRATGNTIYF
. TRBJ1-3 . TRBV28 TGTGCCAGCAGTCTCCCCCCCGGGGCCGGGGGCACCATATATTTT CASSLPPGAGGTIYF
. TRBJ1-6 . TRBV25-1 TGTGCCAGCAGTGAAAACGTTGGGGGCCCCCTCCACTTT CASSENVGGPLHF
TRBD2 TRBJ2-1 . TRBV30 TGTGCCTGGAGTGTACGCAAGGTTAGCGGGAACTCCAATGAGCAGTTCTTC CAWSVRKVSGNSNEQFF
TRBD1 TRBJ2-7 . TRBV19 TGTGCCAGTAGGAGGACAGGGGGTTACGAGCAGTACTTC CASRRTGGYEQYF
TRBD2 TRBJ2-1 . TRBV4-2 TGTGCCAGCAGCCATTCTACTCTAGCGGGAGGAACCTGGAATGAGCAGTTCTTC CASSHSTLAGGTWNEQFF
. TRBJ2-2 few TRBV9 TGTGCCAGCAGCGTAGGCGGGGCCGGGGAGCTGTTTTTT CASSVGGAGELFF
TRBD1 TRBJ2-5 . TRBV18 TGTGCCAGCTCTTTCGGGACAGGGAGGCAAGAGACCCAGTACTTC CASSFGTGRQETQYF
TRBD2 TRBJ2-2 . TRBV10-1 TGCGCCAGCAGTAGAACTAGCGGGGGCCACACCGGGGAGCTGTTTTTT CASSRTSGGHTGELFF
. TRBJ2-7 . TRBV5-4 TGTGCCAGCAGCTTTTCCGTGGGACTCGCCTACGAGCAGTACTTC CASSFSVGLAYEQYF
TRBD2 TRBJ2-7 . TRBV4-1 TGCGCCAGCAGCCAAGCCCTGACTAGCGCTCGCGAGCAGTACTTC CASSQALTSAREQYF
. TRBJ1-2 . TRBV29-1 TGCAGCGTTGAAGGGCGACAGACGGCTAACTATGGCTACACCTTC CSVEGRQTANYGYTF
. TRBJ1-1 . TRBV7-3 TGTGCCAGCAGCGCCGGGGAGAACACTGAAGCTTTCTTT CASSAGENTEAFF
. TRBJ1-5 . TRBV30 TGTGCCTGGAGTGTAGGGGGGGATCAGCCCCAGCATTTT CAWSVGGDQPQHF
. TRBJ2-2 . TRBV28 TGTGCCAGCAGTCCGGGGACTTCCGTGAGGGGCGGGGAGCTGTTTTTT CASSPGTSVRGGELFF
. TRBJ2-6 . TRBV5-8 TGTGCCAGCAGCGGGGGGAGACGCTTTGGGGCCAACGTCCTGACTTTC CASSGGRRFGANVLTF
. TRBJ1-2 . TRBV6-5 TGTGCCAGCAGTTACCTACAACAGACCGGCTACACCTTC CASSYLQQTGYTF
. TRBJ1-1 few TRBV10-1 TGCGCCAGCAGCGGACAGTTGAACACTGAAGCTTTCTTT CASSGQLNTEAFF
TRBD2 TRBJ2-7 . TRBV27 TGTGCCAGCACAGGAGGGGCGGGAGCATACGAGCAGTACTTC CASTGGAGAYEQYF
TRBD2 TRBJ2-2 once TRBV29-1 TGCAGCGTTCAGGGACTAGCGGGTCAGACCGGGGAGCTGTTTTTT CSVQGLAGQTGELFF
. TRBJ2-2 . TRBV19 TGTGCCAGTTCCACTAGGGGGACCAACACCGGGGAGCTGTTTTTT CASSTRGTNTGELFF
TRBD1 TRBJ1-1 . TRBV5-1 TGCGCCAGCAGCTTTTTTAACAGGGGGAACACTGAAGCTTTCTTT CASSFFNRGNTEAFF
. TRBJ2-5 . TRBV9 TGTGCCAGCAGCGCGAGGGGGGGCGAGAAGACCCAGTACTTC CASSARGGEKTQYF
TRBD1 TRBJ2-7 . TRBV6-5 TGTGCCAGCAAACCCCTACAGGGGGCGCTCGAGCAGTACTTC CASKPLQGALEQYF
. TRBJ1-6 . TRBV5-5 TGTGCCAGCAGCCCTCTGGCGGACAGTTATAATTCACCCCTCCACTTT CASSPLADSYNSPLHF
. TRBJ2-7 . TRBV7-8 TGTGCCAGCAGCCCTCGAGAGGGAGTGATCGAGCAGTACTTC CASSPREGVIEQYF
TRBD2 TRBJ2-1 . TRBV4-1 TGCGCCAGCAGCCAATGGGTCACTAGCGGGAGTAGGGATGAGCAGTTCTTC CASSQWVTSGSRDEQFF
TRBD1 TRBJ2-3 . TRBV5-1 TGCGCCAGCAGCTCAACTCGACAGGGTTGGGCAGATACGCAGTATTTT CASSSTRQGWADTQYF
. TRBJ2-5 . TRBV2 TGTGCCAGCAGTGTTAACACCCAAGAGACCCAGTACTTC CASSVNTQETQYF
TRBD1 TRBJ1-2 few TRBV28 TGTGCCAGCAGCTTGACAGGGAACTATGGCTACACCTTC CASSLTGNYGYTF